These T cell receptor beta chains were read from a single sample in a study of CD8 T cells in ankylosing spondylitis. TCRdb analysed the 5' RACE reads with MiXCR anew, one entry per CDR3 protein. The table shows 250,000 to 350,000 distinct CDR3 sequences, with 20% occurring only once. The material sequenced was blood, either unsorted or a sorted T cell fraction (not recorded which). These receptors all stem from a male donor with ankylosing spondylitis or in good health (not recorded which). CDR3s include the opening cysteine and the closing phenylalanine or tryptophan. Each record gives: clone size, D gene, J gene, V gene, CDR3 DNA, CDR3 protein. D genes are given only for firm matches. The listing skips clone size in some rows; elsewhere it reads once, few, many or a size class.

clone size: NA
D gene: TRBD2
J gene: TRBJ2-3
V gene: TRBV5-1
CDR3 DNA: TGCGCCAGCAGCTCGGGACTAGCGGTCGCAGATACGCAGTATTTT
CDR3 protein: CASSSGLAVADTQYF

clone size: few
D gene: NA
J gene: TRBJ1-5
V gene: TRBV19
CDR3 DNA: TGTGCCAGTAGTATTGGCGGGCAGCCCCAGCATTTT
CDR3 protein: CASSIGGQPQHF

clone size: few
D gene: NA
J gene: TRBJ2-5
V gene: TRBV6-1
CDR3 DNA: TGTGCCAGCAGTGAAATGGGGGTCGAAGAGACCCAGTACTTC
CDR3 protein: CASSEMGVEETQYF

clone size: NA
D gene: TRBD1
J gene: TRBJ2-2
V gene: TRBV5-5
CDR3 DNA: TGTGCCAGCAGCTTCTTCTATACGGGACAGGGTAACACCGGGGAGCTGTTTTTT
CDR3 protein: CASSFFYTGQGNTGELFF

clone size: NA
D gene: NA
J gene: TRBJ1-1
V gene: TRBV2
CDR3 DNA: TGTGCCAGCAGTGAGTTGGCAGGGGCGGGTGATTTTTGGAACACTGAAGCTTTCTTT
CDR3 protein: CASSELAGAGDFWNTEAFF

clone size: NA
D gene: TRBD1
J gene: TRBJ1-6
V gene: TRBV12-3/TRBV12-4
CDR3 DNA: TGTGCCAGCAGCCTCCAAACAGGGGTCGGTTCACCCCTCCACTTT
CDR3 protein: CASSLQTGVGSPLHF

clone size: NA
D gene: TRBD1
J gene: TRBJ1-2
V gene: TRBV5-1
CDR3 DNA: TGCGCCAGCCGGACAGGGGAGGGCTATGGCTACACCTTC
CDR3 protein: CASRTGEGYGYTF

clone size: NA
D gene: NA
J gene: TRBJ2-5
V gene: TRBV5-1
CDR3 DNA: TGCGCCAGCAGCTTGGGTGCAGCGGTCCAAGAGACCCAGTACTTC
CDR3 protein: CASSLGAAVQETQYF

clone size: few
D gene: TRBD2
J gene: TRBJ2-3
V gene: TRBV28
CDR3 DNA: TGTGCCAGCAGTATCCGACTAGCGGGGTTAAGCGATACGCAGTATTTT
CDR3 protein: CASSIRLAGLSDTQYF

clone size: NA
D gene: NA
J gene: TRBJ1-2
V gene: TRBV5-1
CDR3 DNA: TGCGCCAGCAGACCGGGGGAGGCCCGTAACTATGGCTACACCTTC
CDR3 protein: CASRPGEARNYGYTF

clone size: few
D gene: TRBD2
J gene: TRBJ2-1
V gene: TRBV28
CDR3 DNA: TGTGCCAGCAGTCCCCGTGGGGGCGGGAGGGCCCCAGAGCAGTTCTTC
CDR3 protein: CASSPRGGGRAPEQFF

clone size: NA
D gene: TRBD1
J gene: TRBJ1-6
V gene: TRBV28
CDR3 DNA: TGTGCCAGCAGTTGGAGACGGACAGGGGGTTCACCCCTCCACTTT
CDR3 protein: CASSWRRTGGSPLHF

clone size: many
D gene: TRBD1
J gene: TRBJ1-1
V gene: TRBV20-1
CDR3 DNA: TGCAGTGCTAGCGAGAGTTCCAGGGGGCAGGCTGAAGCTTTCTTT
CDR3 protein: CSASESSRGQAEAFF

clone size: few
D gene: TRBD1
J gene: TRBJ1-5
V gene: TRBV20-1
CDR3 DNA: TGCAGTGCTAGTGCCTACAGGGGGCGGGTTGAACAGCCCCAGCATTTT
CDR3 protein: CSASAYRGRVEQPQHF

clone size: NA
D gene: NA
J gene: TRBJ2-6
V gene: TRBV12-3/TRBV12-4
CDR3 DNA: TGTGCCTCCCAGCACCTTGGCGGGGCCAACGTCCTGACTTTC
CDR3 protein: CASQHLGGANVLTF

clone size: few
D gene: TRBD1
J gene: TRBJ2-1
V gene: TRBV10-2
CDR3 DNA: TGCGCCAGCAGCCTGACAGGGGCATACAATGAGCAGTTCTTC
CDR3 protein: CASSLTGAYNEQFF

clone size: NA
D gene: NA
J gene: TRBJ1-6
V gene: TRBV10-2
CDR3 DNA: TGCGCCAGCAGTAAGGGACCGAGCCCGAGCTCCTATAATTCACCCCTCCACTTT
CDR3 protein: CASSKGPSPSSYNSPLHF

clone size: few
D gene: NA
J gene: TRBJ2-2
V gene: TRBV12-3/TRBV12-4
CDR3 DNA: TGTGCCAGCAGTTTAATAGGGGGTGCGAACACCGGGGAGCTGTTTTTT
CDR3 protein: CASSLIGGANTGELFF

clone size: NA
D gene: TRBD2
J gene: TRBJ2-1
V gene: TRBV11-2
CDR3 DNA: TGTGCCAGCAGCCAAGGGACTAGCGGAAACAATGAGCAGTTCTTC
CDR3 protein: CASSQGTSGNNEQFF

clone size: few
D gene: NA
J gene: TRBJ1-1
V gene: TRBV2
CDR3 DNA: TGTGCCAGCAGACCGACAGTGAACACTGAAGCTTTCTTT
CDR3 protein: CASRPTVNTEAFF

clone size: NA
D gene: TRBD2
J gene: TRBJ2-1
V gene: TRBV12-3/TRBV12-4
CDR3 DNA: TGTGCCAGCAGTTTAGCGCTGAGCGGGGGACCTTACAATGAGCAGTTCTTC
CDR3 protein: CASSLALSGGPYNEQFF

clone size: few
D gene: TRBD2
J gene: TRBJ2-1
V gene: TRBV20-1
CDR3 DNA: TGCAGTGCTAGAGATGGGTTAGCGGGAGTGTACAATGAGCAGTTCTTC
CDR3 protein: CSARDGLAGVYNEQFF

clone size: NA
D gene: NA
J gene: TRBJ2-1
V gene: TRBV5-1
CDR3 DNA: TGCGCCAGCAGCTTGGATACAGGTTCCTACAATGAGCAGTTCTTC
CDR3 protein: CASSLDTGSYNEQFF

clone size: NA
D gene: TRBD1
J gene: TRBJ2-1
V gene: TRBV4-2
CDR3 DNA: TGTGCCAGCAGCCAAGCATCCGACAGGGGGTACAATGAGCAGTTCTTC
CDR3 protein: CASSQASDRGYNEQFF

clone size: few
D gene: NA
J gene: TRBJ2-1
V gene: TRBV12-3/TRBV12-4
CDR3 DNA: TGTGCCAGCAATTTAAGGGGCTCTCTAGCGGAGCAGTTCTTC
CDR3 protein: CASNLRGSLAEQFF

clone size: NA
D gene: NA
J gene: TRBJ2-5
V gene: TRBV5-1
CDR3 DNA: TGCGCCAGCAGCTTGAGAACAGGGCGGAAAGAGACCCAGTACTTC
CDR3 protein: CASSLRTGRKETQYF

clone size: NA
D gene: NA
J gene: TRBJ2-2
V gene: TRBV9
CDR3 DNA: TGTGCCAGCAGCGTAGCTACATCCTTTTCGGGCACCGGGGAGCTGTTTTTT
CDR3 protein: CASSVATSFSGTGELFF

clone size: NA
D gene: TRBD1
J gene: TRBJ1-2
V gene: TRBV6-1
CDR3 DNA: TGTGCCAGCAGTCCCCCTAAGTGGGACAGGGGGCTCGGCTATGGCTACACCTTC
CDR3 protein: CASSPPKWDRGLGYGYTF

clone size: NA
D gene: TRBD2
J gene: TRBJ2-5
V gene: TRBV12-3/TRBV12-4
CDR3 DNA: TGTGCCAGCAGTTTAAGGGCGGGAGGAATCCAAGAGACCCAGTACTTC
CDR3 protein: CASSLRAGGIQETQYF

clone size: NA
D gene: TRBD1
J gene: TRBJ2-2
V gene: TRBV24-1
CDR3 DNA: TGTGCCACCAGTGAGCCGACAGGGGCCGGGGAGCTGTTTTTT
CDR3 protein: CATSEPTGAGELFF

clone size: many
D gene: NA
J gene: TRBJ2-1
V gene: TRBV29-1
CDR3 DNA: TGCAGCGTTGAGAGCCCCGCCAATGAGCAGTTCTTC
CDR3 protein: CSVESPANEQFF

clone size: few
D gene: NA
J gene: TRBJ2-3
V gene: TRBV5-1
CDR3 DNA: TGCGCCAGCAGCCCCGGACTCGAACCCAGCACAGATACGCAGTATTTT
CDR3 protein: CASSPGLEPSTDTQYF

clone size: many
D gene: NA
J gene: TRBJ1-6
V gene: TRBV5-1
CDR3 DNA: TGCGCCAGCAGCTTGGTAAAGGCGGAAAATTCACCCCTCCACTTT
CDR3 protein: CASSLVKAENSPLHF

clone size: many
D gene: TRBD2
J gene: TRBJ2-3
V gene: TRBV12-3/TRBV12-4
CDR3 DNA: TGTGCCAGCAGTTCCCGGACTAGCGGTAGCACAGATACGCAGTATTTT
CDR3 protein: CASSSRTSGSTDTQYF

clone size: NA
D gene: NA
J gene: TRBJ1-2
V gene: TRBV5-6
CDR3 DNA: TGTGCCAGCAGCCTAATTAAGGGTTCGGGCTACACCTTC
CDR3 protein: CASSLIKGSGYTF

clone size: few
D gene: TRBD2
J gene: TRBJ2-2
V gene: TRBV10-3
CDR3 DNA: TGTGCCGGTACCTCTGGGGGGGAAAACGGCGGGGAGCTGTTTTTT
CDR3 protein: CAGTSGGENGGELFF

clone size: NA
D gene: NA
J gene: TRBJ1-5
V gene: TRBV5-1
CDR3 DNA: TGCGCCAGCAGTACAGGGTTTGGCAATCAGCCCCAGCATTTT
CDR3 protein: CASSTGFGNQPQHF

clone size: many
D gene: NA
J gene: TRBJ2-2
V gene: TRBV5-1
CDR3 DNA: TGCGCCAGCAGCCGGATGGAGATCACCGGGGAGCTGTTTTTT
CDR3 protein: CASSRMEITGELFF

clone size: many
D gene: NA
J gene: TRBJ2-1
V gene: TRBV6-5
CDR3 DNA: TGTGCCAGCAGTACCACAGGGATTGAGCAGTTCTTC
CDR3 protein: CASSTTGIEQFF

clone size: few
D gene: TRBD1
J gene: TRBJ2-5
V gene: TRBV7-7
CDR3 DNA: TGTGCCAGCAGCCAGACAGGGTCGTTTCCAGAGACCCAGTACTTC
CDR3 protein: CASSQTGSFPETQYF

clone size: NA
D gene: NA
J gene: TRBJ1-6
V gene: TRBV2
CDR3 DNA: TGTGCCAGCAGATACGACCAGGGGAATTCACCCCTCCACTTT
CDR3 protein: CASRYDQGNSPLHF

clone size: NA
D gene: TRBD2
J gene: TRBJ2-5
V gene: TRBV5-1
CDR3 DNA: TGCGCCAGCAGCTTGGTCCTAGCGGGAGGTCCATCAGAGACCCAGTACTTC
CDR3 protein: CASSLVLAGGPSETQYF

clone size: few
D gene: NA
J gene: TRBJ1-5
V gene: TRBV12-3/TRBV12-4
CDR3 DNA: TGTGCCAGCAGTTTGACAGACAATCGCAATCAGCCCCAGCATTTT
CDR3 protein: CASSLTDNRNQPQHF

clone size: many
D gene: NA
J gene: TRBJ1-3
V gene: TRBV5-1
CDR3 DNA: TGCGCCAGCAGCTTGGTGGCAGGCTCTGGAAACACCATATATTTT
CDR3 protein: CASSLVAGSGNTIYF

clone size: NA
D gene: NA
J gene: TRBJ2-3
V gene: TRBV28
CDR3 DNA: TGTGCCAGCAGTTTAGGGGGTGCTGGCACAGATACGCAGTATTTT
CDR3 protein: CASSLGGAGTDTQYF

clone size: many
D gene: NA
J gene: TRBJ1-2
V gene: TRBV28
CDR3 DNA: TGTGCCAGCAGGGGGCCCTCAGGTCCACGGGGCTACACCTTC
CDR3 protein: CASRGPSGPRGYTF

clone size: NA
D gene: NA
J gene: TRBJ1-1
V gene: TRBV12-3/TRBV12-4
CDR3 DNA: TGTGCCAGCAGCGAAGGGGGGTCATACACTGAAGCTTTCTTT
CDR3 protein: CASSEGGSYTEAFF

clone size: many
D gene: NA
J gene: TRBJ2-2
V gene: TRBV5-1
CDR3 DNA: TGCGCCAGCCGGCCGTGGGACACCGGGGAGCTGTTTTTT
CDR3 protein: CASRPWDTGELFF

clone size: NA
D gene: NA
J gene: TRBJ2-2
V gene: TRBV19
CDR3 DNA: TGTGCCAGTACCGAGTCCCACACCGGGGAGCTGTTTTTT
CDR3 protein: CASTESHTGELFF

clone size: many
D gene: NA
J gene: TRBJ2-3
V gene: TRBV7-3
CDR3 DNA: TGTGCCAGCAGCGTCAGGGGTGGTACGCAGTATTTT
CDR3 protein: CASSVRGGTQYF

clone size: NA
D gene: NA
J gene: TRBJ1-2
V gene: TRBV18
CDR3 DNA: TGTGCCAGCTCACCGATGGAGGATGGCTACACCTTC
CDR3 protein: CASSPMEDGYTF

clone size: NA
D gene: NA
J gene: TRBJ2-2
V gene: TRBV10-3
CDR3 DNA: TGTGCCATCGACGACAGGAACACCGGGGAGCTGTTTTTT
CDR3 protein: CAIDDRNTGELFF